The 30 T cell receptor beta chains below were found in one sample sequenced in a study of OX40 agonist ivuxolimab in advanced cancers. Measured with immunoSEQ multiplex PCR; TCRdb has only the in-frame clones, and not every one. The table includes over 25,000 clones, over 75% detected once. Sequencing was performed on CD4+ or CD8+ T cells sorted from blood, taken in a trial of the OX40 agonist ivuxolimab. The receptors here all came from an adult with an advanced solid tumor such as melanoma, head and neck, liver or kidney cancer.

The CDR3, as DNA: TGTGCCAGCAGCTTATACACCTTCGATGAGCAGTTCTTC. This sequence encodes CASSLYTFDEQFF. This chain uses TRBV7-9 with TRBJ2-1; D is ambiguous. The CDR3 loop spans 13 amino acids. Germline CDR1 and CDR2: SEHNR and FQNEAQ (reference sequence). The V end was cut by 2 bases, the J end by 8 bases, with 10 bases between. The complete variable domain, with remaining parts taken from reference TRBV7-9 and TRBJ2-1, reads DTGVSQNPRHKITKRGQNVTFRCDPISEHNRLYWYRQTLGQGPEFLTYFQNEAQLEKSRLLSDRFSAERPKGSFSTLEIQRTEQGDSAMYLCASSLYTFDEQFFGPGTRLTVL.

The genes are TRBV27 and TRBJ1-1, with no clear D. Per germline, CDR1 MNHEY and CDR2 SMNVEV (reference sequence). Trimming pared 7 bases from V and 1 base from J, leaving 16 bases between. The CDR3 runs 15 residues. The CDR3 bases are TGTGCCAGCACTCCTTTCACCGGGTCGAACACTGAAGCTTTCTTT. Protein: CASTPFTGSNTEAFF.

The chain couples TRBV28 to TRBJ2-1; D is possibly TRBD1 (6 bases). V gave up 8 bases and J gave up 1 base, with 12 bases separating them. Germline V CDR1 and CDR2: MDHEN, SYDVKM. The CDR3 length is 14 residues. Here the CDR3 reads CASRRGQSYNEQFF. Here the CDR3 DNA reads TGTGCCAGCCGAAGAGGACAGTCCTACAATGAGCAGTTCTTC.

The rearrangement uses TRBV11-2 and TRBJ2-5, with D maybe TRBD1 (6 bases). Deletions cut 2 bases from V and 2 bases from J, with 18 bases between. CDR3 length equals 17 residues. Germline-derived CDR1 and CDR2 are SGHAT and FQNNGV. CDR3 in amino acids: CASSLQGQISSQETQYF. The DNA for the CDR3 is TGTGCCAGCAGCTTACAGGGACAAATTTCTTCTCAAGAGACCCAGTACTTC.

With respect to this clone: The same CDR3 can be traced to other DNA sequences in this sample. The chain links TRBV5-1 to TRBJ2-7; the match to TRBD1 covers 7 bases. Germline V CDR1 and CDR2: SGHRS, YFSETQ. The CDR3 runs 15 residues. V was clipped by 0 bases and J by 0 bases; unmatched bases: 3. The CDR3 loop is CASSLETGYSYEQYF. CDR3 nucleotides: TGCGCCAGCAGCTTGGAGACAGGGTACTCCTACGAGCAGTACTTC.

The genes are TRBV11-2 and TRBJ2-3; the D is unclear. The CDR3 length is 12 residues. The germline V gene encodes CDR1 SGHAT and CDR2 FQNNGV. The V gene lost 3 bases and the J gene lost 4 bases, with 5 bases spanning the gap. The CDR3 nucleotides read TGTGCCAGCAGCTTCGTGGCAGATACGCAGTATTTT. Translating gives CASSFVADTQYF.

V is TRBV7-2 and J is TRBJ2-2; D is undetermined. CDR3 length: 16 residues. Between the trimmed V and J ends, which lost 1 base and 3 bases, there was a span of 12 bases. CDR1 and CDR2 from the germline V gene are SGHTA and FQGNSA. The CDR3 protein is CASSLGLWMDTGELFF. DNA for the CDR3: TGTGCCAGCAGCTTAGGTCTCTGGATGGACACCGGGGAGCTGTTTTTT.

The J gene is TRBJ2-7, the V gene TRBV28, with TRBD2 matching 7 bases. CDR3 length: 15 amino acids. The junction had 10 bases not matched to a gene; V was cut back by 2 bases and J by 6 bases. Germline V lookup: CDR1 MDHEN, CDR2 SYDVKM. This CDR3 is CASSLLIGLVREQYF. The DNA for the CDR3 is TGTGCCAGCAGTTTACTGATCGGACTAGTTCGCGAGCAGTACTTC.

The V gene is TRBV9, the J gene TRBJ2-7; D could derive from TRBD1 or TRBD2 (5 bases each). Per germline, CDR1 SGDLS and CDR2 YYNGEE. Between the trimmed V and J ends, which lost 0 bases and 3 bases, there was a span of 16 bases. This CDR3 region has 16 residues. Here the CDR3 DNA reads TGTGCCAGCAGCGTAGGATCCGGGGCTGGGTACTACGAGCAGTACTTC. Translated: CASSVGSGAGYYEQYF. The full variable domain, completed using reference TRBV9 and TRBJ2-7, is DSGVTQTPKHLITATGQRVTLRCSPRSGDLSVYWYQQSLDQGLQFLIQYYNGEERAKGNILERFSAQQFPDLHSELNLSSLELGDSALYFCASSVGSGAGYYEQYFGPGTRLTVT.

The V call is TRBV4-1, the J call TRBJ2-1; D is perhaps TRBD2 (5 bases). The CDR3 contains 14 residues. Deletions cut 1 base from V and 7 bases from J, with 11 bases between. Germline CDR1 and CDR2: MGHRA and YSYEKL. The CDR3 sequence is CASSQVPEGNEQFF. CDR3 DNA: TGCGCCAGCAGCCAAGTCCCAGAGGGAAATGAGCAGTTCTTC.

This chain uses TRBV11-2 with TRBJ2-7; D uncertain. V shed 3 bases and J shed 5 bases, with 11 bases lying between them. The germline gives CDR1 SGHAT, CDR2 FQNNGV. CDR3 size: 13 residues. The CDR3 protein is CASSFQMGNEQYF. As DNA, the CDR3 is TGTGCCAGCAGCTTCCAGATGGGGAACGAGCAGTACTTC.

The chain links TRBV7-3 to TRBJ2-7, with D perhaps TRBD2 (6 bases). Germline V gene data show CDR1 as SGHTA and CDR2 as FQGTGA. The CDR3 has 16 amino acids. Trimming cost V 4 bases and J 3 bases, with 19 bases left between them. The CDR3 DNA reads as TGTGCCAGCAGCTCTACTGGGAGGCGAACAATCTACGAGCAGTACTTC. Translating gives CASSSTGRRTIYEQYF.

This chain uses TRBV11-2 with TRBJ1-2, with D maybe TRBD1 (6 bases). Trimming removed 5 bases at V and 2 bases at J, with 9 bases between. The CDR3 has 13 residues. In germline, CDR1 is SGHAT, CDR2 FQNNGV. The CDR3 DNA is TGTGCCAGCAGCCACCAGGGGAACTATGGCTACACCTTC. Its translation is CASSHQGNYGYTF.

The V gene is TRBV5-6, the J gene TRBJ2-4, with D perhaps TRBD2 (5 bases). The CDR3 consists of 17 residues. Germline CDR1 SGHDT, CDR2 YYEEEE. The germline V and J ends were trimmed by 4 bases and 1 base, with 18 bases remaining between them. The CDR3 DNA reads as TGTGCCAGCAGCGCCGGGATTCCTGTAGGGGCCAAAAACATTCAGTACTTC. Encoded protein: CASSAGIPVGAKNIQYF.

The V gene is TRBV7-9, the J gene TRBJ2-7, with 10 bases matching TRBD1. This CDR3 spans 15 amino acids. Germline CDR1 SEHNR, CDR2 FQNEAQ (reference sequence). Germline trimming cut 5 bases from V and 1 base from J; bases unmatched to any gene: 5. Written as DNA, the CDR3 is TGTGCCAGCAGCGGGGGGACAGGGGAATCCTACGAGCAGTACTTC. Its translation: CASSGGTGESYEQYF.

J is TRBJ2-5 and V is TRBV9; D unresolved. This CDR3 spans 15 amino acids. From germline, CDR1 is SGDLS and CDR2 YYNGEE. Between the trimmed V and J ends, which lost 0 bases and 2 bases, there was a span of 11 bases. The CDR3 DNA sequence: TGTGCCAGCAGCGTAGGTACATTCAAACAAGAGACCCAGTACTTC. Amino acid sequence: CASSVGTFKQETQYF.

The rearrangement uses TRBV7-8 and TRBJ2-5, with D unresolved. CDR1 and CDR2 from the germline V gene are SGHVS and FQNEAQ. The CDR3 is made up of 11 amino acids. V dropped 5 bases and J dropped 5 bases, with 6 bases sitting between them. CDR3 bases: TGTGCCAGCAGCAAAATCGAGACCCAGTACTTC. Translated: CASSKIETQYF.

This clone occurred once. The chain couples TRBV19 to TRBJ2-2; 9 bases map to TRBD2. The CDR3 covers 19 residues. CDR1 and CDR2 (germline): LNHDA, SQIVND (reference sequence). V gave up 3 bases and J gave up 1 base; unmatched junction bases: 12. CDR3 DNA sequence: TGTGCCAGTAGTATCAGTAGCGGGGGCCTTTTCTTGAACACCGGGGAGCTGTTTTTT. This encodes CASSISSGGLFLNTGELFF.

The V call is TRBV2, the J call TRBJ2-1; TRBD1 aligns across 9 bases. Germline V gene data show CDR1 as SNHLY and CDR2 as FYNNEI. This CDR3 is built from 14 residues. V trimming: 6 bases; J trimming: 10 bases; junction bases outside the gene matches: 10. CDR3 in DNA: TGTGCCAGCAGATGGACAGGGGCAGGAGTCGAGCAGTTCTTC. This gives the protein CASRWTGAGVEQFF.

The chain is built from TRBV2 and TRBJ2-1; 8 nucleotides agree with TRBD1. Trimming cost V 6 bases and J 8 bases; bases outside gene matches: 12. Per the germline V gene, CDR1 is SNHLY and CDR2 is FYNNEI. The CDR3 has 15 amino acids. DNA of the CDR3: TGTGCCAGCAGGGCCAGGACAGGGCCTTTGTATGAGCAGTTCTTC. It translates to CASRARTGPLYEQFF.

Concerning this clone: The same CDR3 can be traced to other DNA sequences in this sample. V gene TRBV4-1 combines with J gene TRBJ1-2; 7 nucleotides match TRBD1. The CDR3 has 14 residues. The germline V gene encodes CDR1 MGHRA and CDR2 YSYEKL. Trimming at V came to 1 base and at J to 3 bases, leaving 2 bases not matched to a gene. CDR3 loop: CASSQGQGHYGYTF. The CDR3 DNA reads TGCGCCAGCAGCCAAGGACAGGGACACTATGGCTACACCTTC.

The CDR3 DNA sequence: TGTGCCAGCAGTCGTGCTAGTAATGAGCAGTTCTTC. Translating it yields CASSRASNEQFF. This chain uses TRBV2 with TRBJ2-1; D call uncertain. This CDR3 comprises 12 residues. Germline values: CDR1 SNHLY, CDR2 FYNNEI. The V and J ends lost 5 bases and 7 bases respectively, with 9 bases between them.

This clone is categorized as medium-sized. The chain links TRBV27 to TRBJ2-7, with D perhaps given as TRBD1 or TRBD2 (6 bases each). In germline, CDR1 is MNHEY, CDR2 SMNVEV (reference sequence). The V gene lost 6 bases and the J gene lost 2 bases, with 14 bases spanning the gap. There are 14 residues in the CDR3. The CDR3 sequence is CASSRSGGTYEQYF. CDR3 bases: TGTGCCAGCAGCCGTTCCGGGGGCACCTACGAGCAGTACTTC.

V and J are TRBV27 and TRBJ2-5; D remains ambiguous. Germline V CDR1 and CDR2: MNHEY, SMNVEV (reference sequence). V lost 6 bases to trimming and J lost 0 bases, with 11 bases between them. This CDR3 contains 14 residues. DNA of the CDR3: TGTGCCAGCAGGCCGTCCGAGTACCAAGAGACCCAGTACTTC. Translating it yields CASRPSEYQETQYF.

CDR3 sequence (DNA): TGCGCCAGCAGCCTGGAGGGGGTCAGAGAGACCCAGTACTTC. It specifies CASSLEGVRETQYF. The chain joins TRBV5-1 to TRBJ2-5; either TRBD1 or TRBD2 may fit D (6 bases each). CDR3 length: 14 residues. The V gene lost 4 bases and the J gene lost 4 bases, with 14 bases spanning the gap. Germline loops: CDR1 SGHRS, CDR2 YFSETQ.

This clone has just one count. The rearrangement links TRBV9 to TRBJ1-2, with 10 bases fitting TRBD1. Germline assignment: CDR1 SGDLS and CDR2 YYNGEE. This CDR3 has 15 amino acids. The trim removed 4 bases at V and 6 bases at J, leaving 9 bases unmatched. CDR3 sequence (DNA): TGTGCCAGCAGCCCAGGGACAGGGGACGTCCATGGCTACACCTTC. It codes for CASSPGTGDVHGYTF.

V usage is TRBV9 and J usage is TRBJ1-4; unclear D gene. Germline V lookup: CDR1 SGDLS, CDR2 YYNGEE. The CDR3 contains 17 residues. V dropped 3 bases and J dropped 0 bases, with 15 bases sitting between them. The CDR3 region has the DNA TGTGCCAGCAGCGCCCAACGGGAGTCTGCAACTAATGAAAAACTGTTTTTT. Its translation: CASSAQRESATNEKLFF. The complete variable domain, with remaining parts taken from reference TRBV9 and TRBJ1-4, reads DSGVTQTPKHLITATGQRVTLRCSPRSGDLSVYWYQQSLDQGLQFLIQYYNGEERAKGNILERFSAQQFPDLHSELNLSSLELGDSALYFCASSAQRESATNEKLFFGSGTQLSVL.

The rearrangement joins TRBV7-2 to TRBJ2-1; 7 bases agree with TRBD1. The CDR3 is 14 residues long. The germline gives CDR1 SGHTA, CDR2 FQGNSA. Trimming removed 5 bases from V and 3 bases from J; junction bases left unmatched: 4. The CDR3 bases are TGTGCCAGCAGCCGTTACAGGGGCTACAATGAGCAGTTCTTC. Its translation is CASSRYRGYNEQFF.

The chain joins TRBV5-1 to TRBJ1-2, with D unclear. Germline CDR1 is SGHRS and CDR2 is YFSETQ. Trimming removed 2 bases at V and 1 base at J, with 15 bases between. CDR3 length equals 16 residues. The CDR3 loop reads CASSFTGPTYNYGYTF. CDR3 nucleotides: TGCGCCAGCAGCTTTACCGGGCCCACCTATAACTATGGCTACACCTTC.

This clone is a singleton in its sample. V usage is TRBV7-9 and J usage is TRBJ2-7, with D unclear. This CDR3 comprises 15 residues. CDR1 and CDR2 from the germline V gene are SEHNR and FQNEAQ (reference sequence). Trimming left V 5 bases short and J 2 bases short, with 16 bases between. CDR3 DNA sequence: TGTGCCAGCAGCCAAAAGTCTGAAAGACCCTACGAGCAGTACTTC. It is translated as CASSQKSERPYEQYF. Supplemented by reference TRBV7-9 and TRBJ2-7, the full variable domain reads DTGVSQNPRHKITKRGQNVTFRCDPISEHNRLYWYRQTLGQGPEFLTYFQNEAQLEKSRLLSDRFSAERPKGSFSTLEIQRTEQGDSAMYLCASSQKSERPYEQYFGPGTRLTVT.